One and the same sample provided the 14 T cell receptor beta chains below, sequenced in a study of blood T cells in healthy people across ages. Together with a sample-barcoded 5' primer, a J-beta primer mix was included in a second PCR lasting about 6 to 11 cycles. TCRdb reanalysed the 5' RACE reads using MiXCR and keeps one entry per CDR3 protein. The sample has 750,000 to 950,000 distinct CDR3 sequences; 53% are singletons. The sample was blood. Source of these receptors: an elderly man in good health.

This clonotype was recorded a few times. The chain carries TRBV29-1 and TRBJ2-4; D is unclear. The CDR3 spans 14 residues. Germline CDR1 reads SQVTM; CDR2 reads ANQGSEA. V was cut by 4 bases and J by 2 bases, with 12 bases left in between. The CDR3 here is CSVVSRASKNIQYF. Written as DNA, the CDR3 is TGCAGCGTTGTAAGCCGAGCGTCCAAAAACATTCAGTACTTC.

This clonotype has only a few counts. The gene calls are TRBV21-1 and TRBJ2-7; the D segment call TRBD1 is taken from the table without a DNA check. TRBV21-1 is marked as a pseudogene. The CDR3 is made up of 19 amino acids. DNA for the CDR3: TGTGCCAGCAGCAAAGCGGGGGCCCCGGGGGGATCCAACAACTACGAGCAGTACTTC. The encoded protein is CASSKAGAPGGSNNYEQYF.

This clonotype was counted only a few times. The V call is TRBV20-1, the J call TRBJ2-7, with TRBD2 matching 10 bases. CDR3 length equals 15 residues. V shed 6 bases and J 0 bases; nucleotides not matched to a gene: 8. Germline CDR1 reads DFQATT; CDR2 reads SNEGSKA (reference sequence). The CDR3 nucleotides read TGCAGTGCCATGAGGGGGACTAGCGCCTCCTACGAGCAGTACTTC. It codes for CSAMRGTSASYEQYF.

The rearrangement uses TRBV3-1 and TRBJ1-4; no clear D gene. V shed 7 bases and J shed 6 bases, with 9 bases lying between them. The germline CDR1 and CDR2 sequences are LGHDT and YNNKEL (reference sequence). The CDR3 sequence is 12 residues long. In DNA, the CDR3 is TGTGCCAGCACCTCGAGATATGAAAAACTGTTTTTT. This gives the protein CASTSRYEKLFF.

The rearrangement uses TRBV20-1 and TRBJ2-7, with D unresolved. There are 14 residues in the CDR3. Trimming took 6 bases from V and 0 from J, leaving 15 bases between them. Germline CDR1 is DFQATT and CDR2 is SNEGSKA (reference sequence). The CDR3 DNA reads TGCAGTGCCTCAAGCTCTCCCAGCTCCTACGAGCAGTACTTC. This codes for CSASSSPSSYEQYF.

The rearrangement links TRBV14 to TRBJ2-7; D call uncertain. V gave up 4 bases and J gave up 7 bases, with 14 bases separating them. The CDR3 contains 13 residues. Germline assignment: CDR1 SGHDN and CDR2 FVKESK. CDR3 DNA sequence: TGTGCCAGCAGCCCAGCCCGACCCGGGGAGCAGTACTTC. Its translation: CASSPARPGEQYF.

V gene TRBV7-2 combines with J gene TRBJ2-1; TRBD2 might be the D (6 bases). The CDR3 extends over 12 amino acids. V was pared by 6 bases and J by 9 bases, with 12 bases between. Per the germline V gene, CDR1 is SGHTA and CDR2 is FQGNSA. CDR3 residues: CASRGAGVEQFF. CDR3 in DNA: TGTGCCAGCAGGGGAGCGGGCGTTGAGCAGTTCTTC.

The CDR3 DNA is TGTGCCAGCAGTTTCTCCGGGTTTGACTACGAGCAGTACTTC. Translation gives CASSFSGFDYEQYF. The V gene is TRBV27, the J gene TRBJ2-5; D is unresolved. The DNA end is more similar to TRBJ2-7, so the J call may be wrong. CDR1 and CDR2 (germline): MNHEY, SMNVEV (reference sequence). The CDR3 totals 14 residues.

To note about this clonotype: An end of the junction does not agree with germline; a read error may underlie this. The chain recombines TRBV28 with TRBJ2-4; 14 bases are a match to TRBD2. Germline V CDR1 and CDR2: MDHEN, SYDVKM. The length of the CDR3 is 16 residues. CDR3 sequence reads: CAGSQPGTSGRNIQYF. Here the CDR3 DNA reads TGTGCCGGCAGCCAACCCGGGACTAGCGGGAGAAACATTCAGTACTTC.

The chain combines TRBV13 with TRBJ2-7, with 7 bases fitting TRBD2. CDR3 length: 13 amino acids. After removal of 7 bases from V and 2 bases from J, the junction contained 5 bases not matched to a gene. Germline-derived CDR1 and CDR2 are PRHDT and FYEKMQ (reference sequence). The CDR3 protein is CASTGGSAYEQYF. CDR3 nucleotides: TGTGCCAGCACCGGGGGGAGTGCCTACGAGCAGTACTTC.

The rearrangement uses TRBV6-1 and TRBJ2-5; 15 positions agree with TRBD2. Gene TRBJ2-7 matches the end of the DNA better, so the J call may be wrong. This CDR3 region has 17 residues. Germline V CDR1 and CDR2: MNHNS, SASEGT. In nucleotides, the CDR3 is TGTGCCAGCAGCCTCGGACTAGCGGGAGGGCCGTGGTACGAGCAGTACTTC. Encoded protein: CASSLGLAGGPWYEQYF.

This clonotype showed up just a few times. V is TRBV6-6 and J is TRBJ2-3; tentatively, D is TRBD2 (5 bases). Trimming pared 6 bases from V and 2 bases from J, leaving 15 bases between. The length of the CDR3 is 15 residues. Looked up from germline, CDR1 is MNHNY and CDR2 is SVGAGI (reference sequence). CDR3 sequence reads: CASSPPGIATDTQYF. The CDR3 nucleotides are TGTGCCAGCAGCCCCCCCGGGATTGCCACAGATACGCAGTATTTT.

Only a few counts were recorded for this clonotype. This chain's CDR3 is CASSKRRRIPQYGYTF. CDR3 nucleotide sequence: TGTGCCAGCAGCAAAAGAAGGAGGATACCTCAGTATGGCTACACCTTC. The rearrangement joins TRBV21-1 to TRBJ1-2. TRBV21-1 counts as a pseudogene. The CDR3 covers 16 residues.

Details on this clonotype: An end of the junction differs from the germline gene, which may be a read error. The chain uses TRBV3-1 and TRBJ1-2, with 7 bases that match TRBD1. Germline loops: CDR1 LGHDT, CDR2 YNNKEL (reference sequence). The CDR3 consists of 16 residues. The CDR3 DNA is TGTGCCAGCAGCCAAGATTATAAGGGGGCTAACGATGGCTACACCTTC. This translates into CASSQDYKGANDGYTF.